The 17 T cell receptor beta chains reported below all come from one sample, sequenced in a study of cytomegalovirus exposure and HLA in healthy donors. 60 Vbeta and 13 Jbeta primers were used in PCR. The method was immunoSEQ multiplex PCR; TCRdb's version includes in-frame clones alone and lacks a portion of them. Of 160,000 or so clones in the sample, 60% to 80% were seen once. Source material: PBMCs. The receptors shown here come from a man younger than 30 in good health and CMV-seropositive.

This chain uses TRBV19 with TRBJ1-2, with 7 nucleotides matching TRBD1. Trimming at V came to 2 bases and at J to 4 bases, leaving 10 bases not matched to a gene. Looked up from germline, CDR1 is LNHDA and CDR2 is SQIVND (reference sequence). The CDR3 totals 16 residues. CDR3 loop: CASSIRQGVGLYGYTF. In DNA form, the CDR3 reads TGTGCCAGTAGTATACGACAGGGTGTGGGGCTCTATGGCTACACCTTC.

This clone has only one observation. The junction departs from germline at one end; a sequencing error may be responsible. J is TRBJ2-4 and V is TRBV30, with 10 positions matching TRBD2. The length of the CDR3 is 18 residues. Germline CDR1 reads GTSNPN; CDR2 reads SVGIG (reference sequence). In nucleotides, the CDR3 is TGTGCCTGGAGCCCCGGGACTAGCGCTTCGCGGGCCAAAAACAGTCAGTACTTC. This codes for CAWSPGTSASRAKNSQYF.

This clone was picked up one time. The chain uses TRBV7-9 and TRBJ2-1; D remains ambiguous. The CDR3 loop spans 15 amino acids. Germline V CDR1 and CDR2: SEHNR, FQNEAQ (reference sequence). The germline V and J ends were trimmed by 1 base and 5 bases, with 12 bases remaining between them. The DNA of the CDR3 is TGTGCCAGCAGCTTAGGATCAACTAACCACAATGAGCAGTTCTTC. Amino acid sequence: CASSLGSTNHNEQFF.

The chain joins TRBV18 to TRBJ1-1; D is perhaps TRBD1 (6 bases). Deletions cut 4 bases from V and 0 bases from J, with 15 bases between. The germline V gene encodes CDR1 KGHSH and CDR2 LQKENI. The CDR3 is 16 residues long. Here the CDR3 DNA reads TGTGCCAGCTCACAATTCTACAGGGATGTGAACACTGAAGCTTTCTTT. It is translated as CASSQFYRDVNTEAFF.

The genes are TRBV2 and TRBJ1-2, with a weak D call TRBD1 (5 bases). V was clipped by 6 bases and J by 5 bases, with 16 bases between them. The CDR3 is 14 amino acids. Germline V gene sequence: CDR1 SNHLY, CDR2 FYNNEI. CDR3 residues: CASSPEAGDYGYTF. The DNA of the CDR3 is TGTGCCAGCAGCCCTGAGGCGGGGGATTATGGCTACACCTTC.

The chain recombines TRBV18 with TRBJ1-2; the D gene is possibly TRBD1 (6 bases). This CDR3 contains 16 residues. V was clipped by 0 bases and J by 8 bases, with 19 bases between them. Germline V gene data show CDR1 as KGHSH and CDR2 as LQKENI. The CDR3 reads CASSPPGTRMSRGYTF. The CDR3 DNA follows: TGTGCCAGCTCACCACCCGGGACACGGATGAGCAGGGGCTACACCTTC.

V usage is TRBV5-1 and J usage is TRBJ2-7; 10 bases agree with TRBD2. This CDR3 is 14 amino acids long. Per the germline V gene, CDR1 is SGHRS and CDR2 is YFSETQ. After removal of 4 bases from V and 2 bases from J, the junction contained 3 bases not matched to a gene. The CDR3 DNA reads TGCGCCAGCAGCGGAGCGGGAGGGCCCTACGAGCAGTACTTC. Translation: CASSGAGGPYEQYF.

This chain links TRBV6-1 with TRBJ1-4; 7 bases map to TRBD1. This CDR3 spans 14 amino acids. The germline V gene encodes CDR1 MNHNS and CDR2 SASEGT. V gave up 5 bases and J gave up 8 bases; unmatched junction bases: 8. CDR3 DNA: TGTGCCAGCAGTCCCCAGGGGACAGAAGAAAAACTGTTTTTT. Translated, it gives CASSPQGTEEKLFF.

Comment on this clone: Since a much larger clone is just one base distant, this may be a read error. J is TRBJ2-3 and V is TRBV29-1, with D maybe TRBD1 (5 bases). The CDR3 contains 13 residues. CDR1 is SQVTM and CDR2 is ANQGSEA in the germline V gene. CDR3 residues: CSAEVTVPDTQYF. CDR3 nucleotides: TGCAGCGCTGAAGTGACAGTCCCAGATACGCAGTATTTT.

A word on this clone: One end of the junction varies from germline; a read error may be responsible. J is TRBJ1-4 and V is TRBV7-9; 11 bases map to TRBD1. This CDR3 region has 18 residues. The V gene's germline CDR1 is SEHNR and CDR2 FQNEAQ (reference sequence). In nucleotides, the CDR3 is TGTTCCAGCAGCCTACAACCGGGACAGGGGGGTACTAATGAAAAACTGTTTTTT. Its protein product is CSSSLQPGQGGTNEKLFF.

The V call is TRBV28, the J call TRBJ2-5, with TRBD2 identical over 9 bases. The CDR3 extends over 15 amino acids. CDR1 is MDHEN, CDR2 SYDVKM, per germline. The ends lost 3 bases at V and 1 base at J; junction bases unmatched: 3. DNA for the CDR3: TGTGCCAGCAGTTTCGGCGGGGGGGGCCAAGAGACCCAGTACTTC. It codes for CASSFGGGGQETQYF. Full variable domain (outside the CDR3, taken from reference TRBV28 and TRBJ2-5): DVKVTQSSRYLVKRTGEKVFLECVQDMDHENMFWYRQDPGLGLRLIYFSYDVKMKEKGDIPEGYSVSREKKERFSLILESASTNQTSMYLCASSFGGGGQETQYFGPGTRLLVL.

The rearrangement joins TRBV5-8 to TRBJ1-3; no firm D call. The V end was cut by 2 bases, the J end by 0 bases, with 9 bases between. The CDR3 consists of 15 residues. Germline assignment: CDR1 SGHTS and CDR2 YDEGEE. CDR3 DNA: TGTGCCAGCAGCTTCAGGACTAACTCTGGAAACACCATATATTTT. Its protein is CASSFRTNSGNTIYF.

As DNA, the CDR3 is TGTGCCAGCAGCTCCGGTCTAGCGGGGGTTAGCTCCTACAATGAGCAGTTCTTC. It yields the protein CASSSGLAGVSSYNEQFF. V and J are TRBV5-4 and TRBJ2-1; 10 nucleotides match TRBD2. Germline trimming cut 3 bases from V and 0 bases from J; bases unmatched to any gene: 9. The CDR3 extends over 18 amino acids. CDR1 and CDR2 (germline): SGHNT, YYREEE (reference sequence).

The chain recombines TRBV6-6 with TRBJ2-1, with TRBD2 matching over 8 bases. The CDR3 spans 13 residues. Germline assignment: CDR1 MNHNY and CDR2 SVGAGI (reference sequence). Trimming removed 6 bases from V and 8 bases from J; junction bases left unmatched: 6. Written as DNA, the CDR3 is TGTGCCAGCAGCTGGACTAGCTCAGATGAGCAGTTCTTC. Its protein product is CASSWTSSDEQFF.

Only one count was recorded for this clone. V usage is TRBV13 and J usage is TRBJ2-7; 8 bases are a match to TRBD2. Germline lookup yields CDR1 PRHDT and CDR2 FYEKMQ (reference sequence). Trimming removed 1 base from V and 5 bases from J; junction bases left unmatched: 4. The length of the CDR3 is 14 residues. In DNA, the CDR3 is TGTGCCAGCAGCTTAGTGAGCGGGAGCAACGAGCAGTACTTC. It codes for CASSLVSGSNEQYF.

The V and J genes are TRBV2 and TRBJ1-1; D is perhaps TRBD1 (6 bases). Germline V gene sequence: CDR1 SNHLY, CDR2 FYNNEI. The V gene lost 3 bases and the J gene lost 5 bases, with 16 bases spanning the gap. The CDR3 is made up of 15 amino acids. CDR3 sequence: CASSDHGGAGTEAFF. CDR3 sequence (DNA): TGTGCCAGCAGTGATCACGGGGGGGCCGGGACTGAAGCTTTCTTT.

V and J are TRBV9 and TRBJ2-1; D call uncertain. V was pared by 2 bases and J by 8 bases, with 14 bases between. This CDR3 is built from 14 residues. Germline V gives CDR1 SGDLS, CDR2 YYNGEE. The CDR3 reads CASSVPGLRDEQFF. CDR3 nucleotides: TGTGCCAGCAGCGTTCCAGGTCTCCGAGATGAGCAGTTCTTC.